This record covers a single T cell receptor beta chain. Its antigen remains unidentified. When naive CD8 T cells were sorted, they were gated as CD8+CD4-CCR7+CD45RA+. The germline V gene has CDR1 MNHEY and CDR2 SVGAGI. The J segment lost 9 bases and the V segment lost 8 bases, leaving 10 bases of the junction unmatched. The CDR3 is 13 residues long. This sample stems from a study of molecular identifiers for immune sequencing clone quantification. Study details: In replicates, RNA taken from roughly 18,000 or 92,000 naive CD8 cells was divided five ways, and four portions underwent sequencing.

The study's findings and limits: In naive cells, clones above 20 RNA copies held under 1% of molecules, whereas in effector cells they held over 97%. Spiked Jurkat TCR RNA from one cell was reportedly detectable among about a million naive cells.

Each CDR3 protein is one row after TCRdb ran MiXCR on the PCR reads. The table shows some 97,000 distinct CDR3 sequences, with roughly 38% occurring only once. This chain links TRBV6-5 with TRBJ2-1, with 7 nucleotides matching TRBD2. Specimen: naive CD8+ T cells from blood, with Jurkat cell RNA spiked in. Noted subset: FACS-sorted CD8+CD4-CCR7+CD45RA+ naive T cells. The clonotype was recovered from a human donor in good health. Some libraries in this study had Jurkat cell RNA spiked in. The CDR3 region has the DNA TGTGCCAGCGGTTTGTGGGAGGGCGGTGAGCAGTTCTTC. The encoded protein is CASGLWEGGEQFF.